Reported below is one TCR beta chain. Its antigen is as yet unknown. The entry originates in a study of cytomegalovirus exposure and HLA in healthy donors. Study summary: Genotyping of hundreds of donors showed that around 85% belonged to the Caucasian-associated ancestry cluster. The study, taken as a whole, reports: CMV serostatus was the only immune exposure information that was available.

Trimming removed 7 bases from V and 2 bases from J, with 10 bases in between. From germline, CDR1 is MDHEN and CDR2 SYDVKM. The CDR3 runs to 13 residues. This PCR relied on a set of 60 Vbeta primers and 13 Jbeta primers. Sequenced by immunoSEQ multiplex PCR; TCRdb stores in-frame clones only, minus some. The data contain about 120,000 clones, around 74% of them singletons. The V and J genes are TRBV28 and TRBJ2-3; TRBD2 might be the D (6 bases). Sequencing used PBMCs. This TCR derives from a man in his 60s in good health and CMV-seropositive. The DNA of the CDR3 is TGTGCCAGCACTGGGGGACTCACAGATACGCAGTATTTT. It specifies CASTGGLTDTQYF.